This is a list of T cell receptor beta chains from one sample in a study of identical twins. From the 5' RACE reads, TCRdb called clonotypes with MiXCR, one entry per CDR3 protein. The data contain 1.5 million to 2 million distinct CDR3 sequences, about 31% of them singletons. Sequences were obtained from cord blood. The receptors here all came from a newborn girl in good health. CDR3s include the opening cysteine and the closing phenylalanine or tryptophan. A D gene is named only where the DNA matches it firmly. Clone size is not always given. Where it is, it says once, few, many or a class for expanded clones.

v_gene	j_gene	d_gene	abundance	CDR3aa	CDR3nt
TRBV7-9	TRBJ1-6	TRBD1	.	CASSMGQGPSPLHF	TGTGCCAGCAGCATGGGACAGGGACCTTCACCCCTCCACTTT
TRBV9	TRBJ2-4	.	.	CASSAGTAGNIQYF	TGTGCCAGCAGCGCCGGGACGGCGGGCAACATTCAGTACTTC
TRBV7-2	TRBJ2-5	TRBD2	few	CASSLVGTSQETQYF	TGTGCCAGCAGCTTAGTCGGGACTAGCCAAGAGACCCAGTACTTC
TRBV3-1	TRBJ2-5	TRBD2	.	CASSQALAGREYF	TGTGCCAGCAGCCAAGCCCTAGCGGGAAGGGAGTACTTC
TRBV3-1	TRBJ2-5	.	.	CASSRIIQETQYF	TGTGCCAGCAGCCGCATTATCCAAGAGACCCAGTACTTC
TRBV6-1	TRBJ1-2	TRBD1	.	CASSATAGGLYGYTF	TGTGCCAGCAGTGCCACCGCAGGGGGGCTCTATGGCTACACCTTC
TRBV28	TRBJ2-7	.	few	CASSLTGDPYEQYF	TGTGCCAGCAGTCTCACTGGAGATCCCTACGAGCAGTACTTC
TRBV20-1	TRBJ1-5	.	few	CSARPTNRAAQHF	TGCAGTGCTAGACCCACCAACAGGGCAGCCCAGCATTTT
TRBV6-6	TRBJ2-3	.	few	CASSYSSGRGADTQYF	TGTGCCAGCAGTTACTCGTCCGGGAGAGGGGCAGATACGCAGTATTTT
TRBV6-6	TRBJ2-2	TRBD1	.	CASRTGDGELFF	TGTGCCAGCAGAACAGGGGACGGGGAGCTGTTTTTT
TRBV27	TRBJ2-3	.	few	CASSLDGALRADTQYF	TGTGCCAGCAGTCTGGACGGAGCCCTTAGGGCAGATACGCAGTATTTT
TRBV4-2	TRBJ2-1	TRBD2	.	CASSQAAGGSYNEQFF	TGTGCCAGCAGCCAAGCAGCGGGAGGCTCCTACAATGAGCAGTTCTTC
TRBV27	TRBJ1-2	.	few	CASSFGINYGYTF	TGTGCCAGCAGTTTTGGCATTAACTATGGCTACACCTTC
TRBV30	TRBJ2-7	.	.	CAWSTGSDEQYF	TGTGCCTGGAGCACAGGGTCCGACGAGCAGTACTTC
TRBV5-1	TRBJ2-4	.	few	CASSLGQPSNIQYF	TGCGCCAGCAGCTTGGGACAGCCCTCAAACATTCAGTACTTC
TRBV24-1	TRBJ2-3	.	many	CATSDALADTQYF	TGTGCCACCAGTGATGCACTAGCAGATACGCAGTATTTT
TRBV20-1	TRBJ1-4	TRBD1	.	CSASLDRGAEKLFF	TGCAGTGCTAGTCTAGACAGGGGCGCCGAAAAACTGTTTTTT
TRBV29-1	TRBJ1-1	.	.	CSVSRGLLNTEAFF	TGCAGCGTCAGCCGGGGACTCCTGAACACTGAAGCTTTCTTT
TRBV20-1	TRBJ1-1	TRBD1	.	CSAAMTGPTEAFF	TGCAGTGCAGCCATGACAGGGCCTACCGAAGCTTTCTTT
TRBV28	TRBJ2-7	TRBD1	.	CAGSLAPDRAQYF	TGTGCCGGCAGTTTAGCCCCGGACAGGGCGCAGTACTTC
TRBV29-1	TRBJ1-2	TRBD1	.	CSVGGQGSYGYTF	TGCAGCGTTGGGGGACAGGGTAGCTATGGCTACACCTTC
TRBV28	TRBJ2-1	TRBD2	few	CASTPSRTSGLSSYNEQFF	TGTGCCAGCACTCCAAGTCGGACTAGCGGGTTAAGCTCCTACAATGAGCAGTTCTTC
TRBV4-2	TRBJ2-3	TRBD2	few	CASSPHPRREADTQYF	TGTGCCAGCAGCCCCCATCCCAGGCGGGAGGCAGATACGCAGTATTTT
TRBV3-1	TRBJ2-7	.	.	CASSRLGGDFEQYF	TGTGCCAGCAGCCGCCTGGGCGGGGACTTCGAGCAGTACTTC
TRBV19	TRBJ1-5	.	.	CASSIVSFNQPQHF	TGTGCCAGTAGTATCGTCTCATTCAATCAGCCCCAGCATTTT
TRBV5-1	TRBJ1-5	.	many	CASSLTGYSNQPQHF	TGCGCCAGCAGCTTGACAGGGTATAGCAATCAGCCCCAGCATTTT
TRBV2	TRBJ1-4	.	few	CASKGRVEKLFF	TGTGCCAGCAAGGGCAGGGTTGAAAAACTGTTTTTT
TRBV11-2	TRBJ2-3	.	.	CASSTLGAITDTQYF	TGTGCCAGCAGCACGCTCGGGGCGATCACAGATACGCAGTATTTT